This T cell receptor beta chain is from a study of shared T cell receptors in the human thymus. TCRdb keeps only in-frame clones here, not all; method: immunoSEQ multiplex PCR. The profile covers more than 300,000 clones, with just under 95% appearing a single time and 0.02% taken by the ten largest. The V end was cut by 2 bases, the J end by 7 bases, with 6 bases between. The CDR3 contains 11 residues. Germline V gene data show CDR1 as SGHRS and CDR2 as YFSETQ. The source of this sequence is a human donor. The rearrangement uses TRBV5-1 and TRBJ1-1; no definite D call. The material sequenced was thymocytes. The CDR3 DNA sequence: TGCGCCAGCAGCTTCGGGAATGAAGCTTTCTTT. Translation gives CASSFGNEAFF.